The rows below give T cell receptor beta chains drawn from one sample of a study of beta chain features in type 1 diabetes. Profiled with immunoSEQ multiplex PCR; TCRdb holds only in-frame clones, not every one. The sample consists of hundreds of thousands of clones, about an eighth of them appearing once. Source material: naive CD4+ T cells from blood. These receptor sequences come from a man between 18 and 29 years old with type 1 diabetes. CDR3s include the opening cysteine and the closing phenylalanine or tryptophan. Fields, in order: D gene, clone size, J gene, V gene, CDR3 protein, CDR3 DNA. The D gene is left open where the match is weak. Size is stated for part of the rows, as once, few or many counts, or as a class when the clone is expanded.

TRBD2,few,TRBJ2-1,TRBV11-2,CASSLATSGYNNEQFF,TGTGCCAGCAGCTTAGCGACTAGCGGGTACAACAATGAGCAGTTCTTC
.,few,TRBJ2-6,TRBV5-1,CASSFLALSGANVLTF,TGCGCCAGCAGCTTCCTAGCACTCTCTGGGGCCAACGTCCTGACTTTC
.,few,TRBJ2-5,TRBV28,CASTTAQETQYF,TGTGCCAGCACCACTGCCCAAGAGACCCAGTACTTC
.,few,TRBJ1-1,TRBV29-1,CSVTGQLNTEAFF,TGCAGCGTCACGGGACAACTAAACACTGAAGCTTTCTTT
TRBD1,few,TRBJ1-1,TRBV5-1,CASSLVRTGGTSTEAFF,TGCGCCAGCAGCTTGGTGCGGACAGGGGGCACGAGCACTGAAGCTTTCTTT
TRBD2,.,TRBJ2-6,TRBV2,CALIFSGGPRSGANVLTF,TGTGCCCTAATTTTCAGCGGGGGCCCGAGGTCTGGGGCCAACGTCCTGACTTTC
TRBD2,few,TRBJ2-1,TRBV9,CASSPWTSGGGANEQFF,TGTGCCAGCAGCCCCTGGACTAGCGGGGGCGGTGCAAATGAGCAGTTCTTC
.,few,TRBJ1-2,TRBV15,CATRSGYTF,TGTGCCACCCGAAGTGGCTACACCTTC
.,few,TRBJ1-6,TRBV5-4,CASSPMIGNSPLHF,TGTGCCAGCAGCCCAATGATTGGGAATTCACCCCTCCACTTT
.,few,TRBJ1-5,TRBV27,CASSFGQGDQPQHF,TGTGCCAGCAGTTTCGGGCAGGGAGATCAGCCCCAGCATTTT
.,.,TRBJ2-1,TRBV25-1,CASSEALDNEQFF,TGTGCCAGCAGTGAAGCCCTCGACAATGAGCAGTTCTTC
.,few,TRBJ2-7,TRBV29-1,CSVEPSVGYEQYF,TGCAGCGTTGAGCCTAGCGTCGGGTACGAGCAGTACTTC
TRBD1,.,TRBJ1-4,TRBV6-6,CASTAGTVNEKLFF,TGTGCCAGCACTGCCGGGACAGTTAATGAAAAACTGTTTTTT
.,few,TRBJ2-5,TRBV28,CASSLYPVGETQYF,TGTGCCAGCAGTTTATATCCGGTGGGAGAGACCCAGTACTTC
.,few,TRBJ1-1,TRBV19,CASSNREMNTEAFF,TGTGCCAGTAGTAATAGGGAGATGAACACTGAAGCTTTCTTT
TRBD2,few,TRBJ2-2,TRBV7-2,CASSLQIAGDNTGELFF,TGTGCCAGCAGCCTTCAAATAGCGGGGGACAACACCGGGGAGCTGTTTTTT
.,few,TRBJ1-2,TRBV10-3,CAISDEGNYGYTF,TGTGCCATCAGTGATGAGGGGAACTATGGCTACACCTTC
TRBD1,.,TRBJ1-6,TRBV9,CASSAGTENSPLHF,TGTGCCAGCAGCGCTGGGACAGAGAATTCACCCCTCCACTTT
TRBD1,few,TRBJ1-4,TRBV9,CASSVAGQGANEKLFF,TGTGCCAGCAGCGTAGCTGGGCAGGGGGCTAATGAAAAACTGTTTTTT
.,few,TRBJ1-2,TRBV29-1,CSVAEQGYGYTF,TGCAGCGTTGCCGAACAGGGTTATGGCTACACCTTC
.,few,TRBJ1-2,TRBV30,CAWTGGRGFNYGYTF,TGTGCCTGGACCGGCGGACGGGGCTTTAACTATGGCTACACCTTC
TRBD2,.,TRBJ2-5,TRBV4-2,CASSPTSGGSQETQYF,TGTGCCAGCAGCCCTACTAGCGGGGGGAGTCAAGAGACCCAGTACTTC
.,.,TRBJ1-1,TRBV2,CASRRGNTEAFF,TGTGCCAGCAGGCGGGGGAACACTGAAGCTTTCTTT
.,few,TRBJ2-6,TRBV6-5,CASSYGQTSGANVLTF,TGTGCCAGCAGTTATGGACAGACCTCTGGGGCCAACGTCCTGACTTTC
.,few,TRBJ1-1,TRBV15,CATSRDPNSEAFF,TGTGCCACCAGCAGAGATCCGAACAGTGAAGCTTTCTTT
.,few,TRBJ1-2,TRBV18,CASSPNEDYGYTF,TGTGCCAGCTCACCAAACGAGGACTATGGCTACACCTTC
.,.,TRBJ1-2,TRBV7-9,CASSSSAGRGYTF,TGTGCCAGCAGCTCTAGTGCCGGTCGGGGCTACACCTTC
.,.,TRBJ1-2,TRBV25-1,CASSDSGRGYTF,TGTGCCAGCAGTGATTCGGGCAGAGGCTACACCTTC
TRBD1,few,TRBJ1-5,TRBV28,CASSPGQGAHQPQHF,TGTGCCAGCAGTCCGGGACAGGGGGCTCATCAGCCCCAGCATTTT
TRBD1,few,TRBJ2-2,TRBV5-1,CASSTTGDTGELFF,TGCGCCAGCAGTACAACAGGGGACACCGGGGAGCTGTTTTTT
.,few,TRBJ2-7,TRBV5-1,CASSLAGTSSYEQYF,TGCGCCAGCAGCTTGGCCGGGACAAGCTCCTACGAGCAGTACTTC
.,few,TRBJ1-1,TRBV10-3,CAISESMGSTEAFF,TGTGCCATCAGTGAGTCGATGGGGAGCACTGAAGCTTTCTTT
.,few,TRBJ2-3,TRBV7-2,CASSLVGTSDTQYF,TGTGCCAGCAGCTTAGTGGGGACATCAGATACGCAGTATTTT
TRBD2,few,TRBJ2-1,TRBV14,CASSRPGGDYNEQFF,TGTGCCAGCAGCCGCCCGGGAGGTGACTACAATGAGCAGTTCTTC
TRBD2,.,TRBJ2-3,TRBV19,CASSSSGGTDTQYF,TGTGCCAGTAGTAGCAGCGGGGGCACAGATACGCAGTATTTT
.,.,TRBJ1-1,TRBV7-3,CASSLTKGTEAFF,TGTGCCAGCAGCTTAACCAAGGGAACTGAAGCTTTCTTT